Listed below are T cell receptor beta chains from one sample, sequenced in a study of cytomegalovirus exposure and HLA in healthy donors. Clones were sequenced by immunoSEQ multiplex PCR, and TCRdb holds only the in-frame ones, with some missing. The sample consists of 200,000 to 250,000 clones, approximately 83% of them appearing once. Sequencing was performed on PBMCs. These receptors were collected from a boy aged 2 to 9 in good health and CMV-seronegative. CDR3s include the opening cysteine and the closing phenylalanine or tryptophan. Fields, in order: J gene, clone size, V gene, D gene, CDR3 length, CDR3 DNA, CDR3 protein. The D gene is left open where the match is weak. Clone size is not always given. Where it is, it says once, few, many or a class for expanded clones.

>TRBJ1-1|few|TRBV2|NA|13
TGTGCCAGCAGTGGGACAGCGGACACTGAAGCTTTCTTT
CASSGTADTEAFF
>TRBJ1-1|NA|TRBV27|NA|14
TGTGCCAGCAGTTACTCAAACAGTAACACTGAAGCTTTCTTT
CASSYSNSNTEAFF
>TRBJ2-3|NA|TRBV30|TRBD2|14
TGTGCCTGGAGGGGGGAGGGAAGCACAGATACGCAGTATTTT
CAWRGEGSTDTQYF
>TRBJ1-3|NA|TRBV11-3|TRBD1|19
TGTGCCAGCAGCTTAGATCGGACAGGGGCATCTTACTCTGGAAACACCATATATTTT
CASSLDRTGASYSGNTIYF
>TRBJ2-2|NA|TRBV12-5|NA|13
TGTGCTAGTGGGCAGGGGGGCACCGGGGAGCTGTTTTTT
CASGQGGTGELFF
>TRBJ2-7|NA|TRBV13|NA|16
TGTGCCAGCAGCTTAAGTATGGGCCGTTCCCTATTCGAGCAGTACTTC
CASSLSMGRSLFEQYF
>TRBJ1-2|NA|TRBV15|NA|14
TGTGCCACCAGCAGCTTCCTAAGCCCCTATGGCTACACCTTC
CATSSFLSPYGYTF
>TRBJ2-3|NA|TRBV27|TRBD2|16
TGTGCCAGCAGAATCGGACTAGCTTTTTCCGCAGATACGCAGTATTTT
CASRIGLAFSADTQYF
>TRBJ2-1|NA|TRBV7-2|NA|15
TGTGCCAGCAGCTTATATGGAGGGGTCTACAATGAGCAGTTCTTC
CASSLYGGVYNEQFF
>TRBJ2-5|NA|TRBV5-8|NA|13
TGTGCCAGCTTCTGGGTATCAGGGGAGACCCAGTACTTC
CASFWVSGETQYF
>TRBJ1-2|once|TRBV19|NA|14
TGTGCCAGTAGTATCCCGGGACTTTACTATGGCTACACCTTC
CASSIPGLYYGYTF
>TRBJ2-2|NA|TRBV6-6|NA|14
TGTGCCAGCAATCTACTAGGAGAGACCGGGGAGCTGTTTTTT
CASNLLGETGELFF
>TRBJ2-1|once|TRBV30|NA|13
TGTGCCTGGAGTGAGGGACACTACAATGAGCAGTTCTTC
CAWSEGHYNEQFF
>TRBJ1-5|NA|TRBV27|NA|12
TGTGCCAGCAGCCTCCCCAATCAGCCCCAGCATTTT
CASSLPNQPQHF
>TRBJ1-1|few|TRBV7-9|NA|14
TGTGCCAGCAGCTTTGGGGGGGTGGCCACTGAAGCTTTCTTT
CASSFGGVATEAFF